This T cell receptor beta chain was captured in a study of response to subunit inactivated influenza vaccine. Germline CDR1 reads SEHNR; CDR2 reads FQNEAQ (reference sequence). The V and J ends lost 2 bases and 4 bases respectively, with 11 bases between them. This CDR3 region has 14 residues. TCRdb passed the RT-PCR reads through MiXCR, listing each CDR3 protein once. Among approximately 730,000 distinct CDR3 sequences listed, about 15% were seen once. The sequencing here drew on PBMCs from blood, taken around two weeks before vaccination. The J gene is TRBJ1-1, the V gene TRBV7-9; tentative D call: TRBD1 (5 bases). The clonotype comes from a man aged 45 to 65 who received an inactivated influenza vaccine. Here the CDR3 DNA reads TGTGCCAGCAGCTTAATTGGGACCTTCACTGAAGCTTTCTTT. It translates to CASSLIGTFTEAFF.